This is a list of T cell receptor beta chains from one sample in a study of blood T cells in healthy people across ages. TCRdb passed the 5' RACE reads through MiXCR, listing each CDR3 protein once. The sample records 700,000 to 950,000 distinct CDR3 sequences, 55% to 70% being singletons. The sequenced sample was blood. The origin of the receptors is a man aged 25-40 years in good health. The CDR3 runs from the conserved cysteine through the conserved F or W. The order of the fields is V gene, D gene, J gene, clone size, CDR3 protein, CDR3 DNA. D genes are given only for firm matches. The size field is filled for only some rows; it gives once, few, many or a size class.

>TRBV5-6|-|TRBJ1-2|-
CASSFWDPNGYTF
TGTGCCAGCAGCTTCTGGGACCCTAATGGCTACACCTTC
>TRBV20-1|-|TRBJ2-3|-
CSAPPGLRTDTQYF
TGCAGTGCTCCCCCGGGACTCCGCACAGATACGCAGTATTTT
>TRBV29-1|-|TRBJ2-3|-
CSAGIPSTDTQYF
TGCAGCGCTGGGATTCCTAGCACAGATACGCAGTATTTT
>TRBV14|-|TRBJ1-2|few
CASSQDSRGQGGLFDGYTF
TGTGCCAGCAGCCAAGATTCGCGTGGGCAGGGAGGCCTTTTCGATGGCTACACCTTC
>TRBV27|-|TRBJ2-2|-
CASSSKIGELFF
TGTGCCAGCAGTTCAAAGATAGGGGAGCTGTTTTTT
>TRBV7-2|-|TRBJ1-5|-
CASSPVRSHQPQHF
TGTGCCAGCAGCCCTGTAAGGAGCCATCAGCCCCAGCATTTT
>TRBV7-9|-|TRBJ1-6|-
CASSPPVTDNSPLHF
TGTGCCAGCAGTCCGCCCGTCACGGACAATTCACCCCTCCACTTT
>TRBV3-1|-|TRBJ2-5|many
CASSQETVRETQYF
TGTGCCAGCAGCCAAGAAACGGTCAGAGAGACCCAGTACTTC
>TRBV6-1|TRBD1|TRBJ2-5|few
CATKTVQGYQETQYF
TGTGCCACCAAAACCGTACAGGGGTACCAAGAGACCCAGTACTTC
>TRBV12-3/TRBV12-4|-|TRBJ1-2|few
CASLGARHGYTF
TGTGCCAGCTTGGGGGCGCGACATGGCTACACCTTC
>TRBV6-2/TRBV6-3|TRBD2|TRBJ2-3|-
CASSSRPGGSTDTQYF
TGTGCCAGCAGTTCGCGCCCCGGGGGGTCCACAGATACGCAGTATTTT
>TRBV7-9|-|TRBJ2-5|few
CASSVKGHYQETQYF
TGTGCCAGCAGCGTAAAAGGGCATTACCAAGAGACCCAGTACTTC
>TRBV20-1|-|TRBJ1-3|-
CSAGKGQSAGNTIYF
TGCAGTGCTGGAAAGGGCCAATCGGCAGGAAACACCATATATTTT
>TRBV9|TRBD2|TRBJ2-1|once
CASSVVPRTSGYNEQFF
TGTGCCAGCAGCGTAGTTCCTCGTACTAGCGGGTACAATGAGCAGTTCTTC
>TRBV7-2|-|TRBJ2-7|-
CASSLEAGSGYEQYF
TGTGCCAGCAGCTTAGAGGCCGGGTCCGGGTACGAGCAGTACTTC
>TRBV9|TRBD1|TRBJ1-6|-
CASNAGGSPLHF
TGTGCCAGCAACGCAGGGGGTTCACCCCTCCACTTT